This is a list of T cell receptor beta chains from one sample in a study of blood T cell repertoires in COVID-19. The repertoire was sequenced with immunoSEQ multiplex PCR; TCRdb's copy has only in-frame clones and lacks some. The table lists more than 250,000 clones, 82% of them singletons, with roughly 4.7% in the top ten. The sequenced sample was PBMCs or T cells enriched from blood (not recorded which). Receptors were obtained from a man aged 35-49 years who had been exposed to COVID-19. Both conserved end residues are part of each CDR3. The D gene is left open where the match is weak. Size values are once, few and many counts, or a class for expanded clones, and some rows have none.

TRBJ2-5 TRBV14 few TRBD2 CASSSLAKQETQYF TGTGCCAGCAGCTCACTAGCGAAACAAGAGACCCAGTACTTC
TRBJ2-7 TRBV9 NA NA CASSITGEYEQYF TGTGCCAGCAGCATAACAGGTGAATACGAGCAGTACTTC
TRBJ2-3 TRBV16 NA TRBD2 CASSQSRIILAGTDTQYF TGTGCCAGCAGCCAATCCCGAATCATACTAGCGGGCACAGATACGCAGTATTTT
TRBJ2-5 TRBV19 NA TRBD1 CASRAGTGGETQYF TGTGCCAGTAGGGCCGGGACAGGGGGTGAGACCCAGTACTTC
TRBJ1-4 TRBV5-1 few NA CASSLVASTNEKLFF TGCGCCAGCAGCTTGGTGGCTTCAACTAATGAAAAACTGTTTTTT
TRBJ2-7 TRBV28 NA TRBD2 CASSQIAGRQYF TGTGCCAGCAGTCAAATAGCGGGTCGGCAGTACTTC
TRBJ2-3 TRBV9 NA TRBD2 CASSSGGADTQYF TGTGCCAGCAGCTCCGGGGGGGCAGATACGCAGTATTTT
TRBJ1-5 TRBV6-5 NA TRBD1 CASRVTPLGGQPQHF TGTGCCAGCAGAGTTACTCCACTAGGGGGCCAGCCCCAGCATTTT
TRBJ2-3 TRBV5-1 NA NA CASSLGLQDTQYF TGCGCCAGCAGCTTGGGACTTCAAGATACGCAGTATTTT
TRBJ1-5 TRBV2 NA NA CASRAGQPQHF TGTGCCAGCAGGGCAGGGCAGCCCCAGCATTTT
TRBJ2-2 TRBV6-1 once NA CASSEARYGELFF TGTGCCAGCAGTGAAGCGCGTTACGGGGAGCTGTTTTTT
TRBJ2-1 TRBV4-2 once TRBD2 CASSQATSRNEQFF TGTGCCAGCAGCCAAGCGACTAGCCGCAATGAGCAGTTCTTC
TRBJ1-5 TRBV7-9 NA NA CASSLGGASQPQHF TGTGCCAGCAGCTTAGGTGGGGCAAGTCAGCCCCAGCATTTT
TRBJ2-5 TRBV9 NA NA CASAGETQYF TGTGCCAGCGCAGGAGAGACCCAGTACTTC
TRBJ2-3 TRBV9 NA TRBD2 CASSVSGRVDTQYF TGTGCCAGCAGCGTTAGCGGGAGAGTGGATACGCAGTATTTT
TRBJ1-4 TRBV6-5 NA NA CASNRARQEKLFF TGTGCCAGTAATAGGGCACGACAGGAAAAACTGTTTTTT
TRBJ2-7 TRBV14 NA NA CASSPFPEGQQYF TGTGCCAGCAGCCCCTTCCCGGAGGGACAGCAGTACTTC
TRBJ1-4 TRBV11-3 few TRBD1 CASSPRGRGRVDEKLFF TGTGCCAGCAGCCCCCGTGGCAGGGGGCGCGTGGATGAAAAACTGTTTTTT
TRBJ1-2 TRBV7-9 NA NA CASSLAFGGGGGYTF TGTGCCAGCAGCTTAGCTTTTGGCGGGGGCGGTGGCTACACCTTC
TRBJ2-3 TRBV3-1/TRBV3-2 NA NA CASSQMGTSTDTQYF TGTGCCAGCAGCCAAATGGGGACTAGCACAGATACGCAGTATTTT
TRBJ2-3 TRBV4-2 NA NA CASSQDRGIFVTDTQYF TGTGCCAGCAGCCAAGATCGGGGAATCTTTGTCACAGATACGCAGTATTTT
TRBJ1-1 TRBV29-1 NA NA CSVVGGLNTEAFF TGCAGCGTTGTGGGGGGTTTGAACACTGAAGCTTTCTTT
TRBJ1-2 TRBV15 NA NA CATSRDYLGERYGYTF TGTGCCACCAGCAGAGATTACTTGGGCGAAAGGTATGGCTACACCTTC
TRBJ2-1 TRBV7-9 NA NA CASSLGQGIGEQFF TGTGCCAGCAGCTTAGGTCAGGGAATCGGTGAGCAGTTCTTC
TRBJ1-4 TRBV6-1 NA NA CASSDRGPNEKLFF TGTGCCAGCAGTGACAGGGGTCCTAATGAAAAACTGTTTTTT
TRBJ1-1 TRBV4-2 NA NA CASSQDTATEAFF TGTGCCAGCAGCCAAGATACAGCCACTGAAGCTTTCTTT
TRBJ2-5 TRBV9 NA NA CASSVAGGAETQYF TGTGCCAGCAGCGTAGCTGGAGGGGCAGAGACCCAGTACTTC
TRBJ2-5 TRBV5-1 NA TRBD2 CASSSGPGGTSGSGETQYF TGCGCCAGCAGCTCCGGGCCCGGGGGGACTAGCGGGAGTGGAGAGACCCAGTACTTC
TRBJ1-2 TRBV3-1/TRBV3-2 NA NA CASSTRALMGYTF TGTGCCAGCAGCACCAGGGCGCTGATGGGCTACACCTTC
TRBJ2-1 TRBV21-1 NA NA CASASPRGRVREQFF TGTGCCAGCGCTTCCCCGAGAGGGAGGGTGCGAGAGCAGTTCTTC
TRBJ2-3 TRBV10-1 NA NA CASSSDYPTDTQYF TGCGCCAGCAGTTCGGACTATCCAACAGATACGCAGTATTTT
TRBJ2-7 TRBV12-5 once NA CASSVAGRYEQYF TGTGCTAGTTCGGTCGCGGGCCGGTACGAGCAGTACTTC
TRBJ2-2 TRBV30 NA NA CALSRGAGELFF TGTGCCCTATCCAGGGGGGCCGGGGAGCTGTTTTTT
TRBJ2-2 TRBV5-1 NA TRBD1 CASSLATGDTGELFF TGCGCCAGCAGCTTGGCGACAGGGGACACCGGGGAGCTGTTTTTT
TRBJ1-5 TRBV6-6 NA NA CASYRHPNQPQHF TGTGCCAGCTATCGACACCCCAATCAGCCCCAGCATTTT
TRBJ1-5 TRBV6-5 NA NA CASSYSYNQPQHF TGTGCCAGCAGTTACAGCTACAATCAGCCCCAGCATTTT
TRBJ2-7 TRBV15 NA TRBD1 CATSREYFRQGGYYEQYF TGTGCCACCAGCAGAGAATATTTTAGACAGGGTGGATATTACGAGCAGTACTTC
TRBJ2-6 TRBV5-1 NA NA CASSLGATGANVLTF TGCGCCAGCAGCTTGGGAGCGACTGGGGCCAACGTCCTGACTTTC
TRBJ2-1 TRBV27 once NA CASSAGRDFNEQFF TGTGCCAGCAGTGCGGGGCGGGATTTCAATGAGCAGTTCTTC
TRBJ2-3 TRBV5-5 NA NA CASSLGQGGDTQYF TGTGCCAGCAGCTTGGGGCAGGGGGGAGATACGCAGTATTTT
TRBJ1-1 TRBV6-1 NA TRBD1 CASREQSGGARTEAFF TGTGCCAGCAGGGAACAATCAGGGGGCGCGCGGACTGAAGCTTTCTTT
TRBJ1-5 TRBV2 NA NA CASRDYSNQPQHF TGTGCCAGCCGGGATTATAGCAATCAGCCCCAGCATTTT
TRBJ2-7 TRBV3-1/TRBV3-2 once TRBD2 CASSQRGAYEQYF TGTGCCAGCAGCCAGCGGGGGGCCTACGAGCAGTACTTC
TRBJ1-5 TRBV10-2 NA NA CAGGAAVGPQHF TGCGCCGGGGGGGCAGCAGTAGGGCCCCAGCATTTT
TRBJ2-2 TRBV6-5 NA NA CASTPPGNTGELFF TGTGCCAGCACCCCCCCCGGGAACACCGGGGAGCTGTTTTTT
TRBJ2-7 TRBV5-1 NA TRBD1 CASSPYRGPVEQYF TGCGCCAGCAGCCCATACAGGGGGCCGGTAGAGCAGTACTTC
TRBJ1-2 TRBV7-2 NA TRBD1 CASSWGQGPKRTGYTF TGTGCCAGCAGCTGGGGACAGGGGCCAAAACGCACTGGCTACACCTTC
TRBJ1-1 TRBV5-4 NA NA CATGLGDTEAFF TGTGCCACCGGGCTCGGGGACACTGAAGCTTTCTTT
TRBJ2-3 TRBV5-1 NA TRBD2 CASSLAGTSGAMHF TGCGCCAGCAGCTTGGCGGGGACTAGCGGGGCCATGCATTTT
TRBJ2-7 TRBV2 NA NA CASREASNLNYEQYF TGTGCCAGCAGGGAAGCGTCTAATCTAAACTACGAGCAGTACTTC